What follows describes a single TCR beta chain. Its antigen is unknown. Per the germline V gene, CDR1 is MNHEY and CDR2 is SVGAGI. The ends lost 2 bases at V and 0 bases at J; junction bases unmatched: 3. The CDR3 sequence is 15 residues long. The record originates from a study of cytotoxic CD8 clonotypes in ibrutinib-treated CLL. Study information: Partial response was seen in about 24 patients and complete response in 2; after median 68 months, about 14 stayed remitted, around 12 progressed.

Generated by immunoSEQ multiplex PCR, the TCRdb table keeps only in-frame clones and is missing some. The sample shows about 200,000 clones, roughly 65% of them seen only once. Study-wide results and caveats: Baseline clonality, higher than in age-matched healthy donors, tracked circulating CD8+ T-cell counts.

The TCR sequence derives from a human donor with chronic lymphocytic leukemia. Sequenced material: PBMCs, taken after 12 months of ibrutinib treatment. The chain combines TRBV6-5 with TRBJ1-2, with 7 bases lining up with TRBD1. CDR3 DNA sequence: TGTGCCAGCAGTTACCAGCAGGGGGCTAACTATGGCTACACCTTC. Translation: CASSYQQGANYGYTF.